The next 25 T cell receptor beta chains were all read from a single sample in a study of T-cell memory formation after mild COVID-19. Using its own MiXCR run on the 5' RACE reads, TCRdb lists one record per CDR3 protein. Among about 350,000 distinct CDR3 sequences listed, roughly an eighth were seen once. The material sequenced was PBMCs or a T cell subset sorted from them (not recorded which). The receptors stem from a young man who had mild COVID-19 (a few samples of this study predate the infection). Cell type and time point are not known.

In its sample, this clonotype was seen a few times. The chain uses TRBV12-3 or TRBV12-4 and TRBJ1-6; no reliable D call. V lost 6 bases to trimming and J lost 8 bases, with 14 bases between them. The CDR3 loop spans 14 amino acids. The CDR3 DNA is TGTGCCAGCAGCCCTCTCCACGTAGATTCACCCCTCCACTTT. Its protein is CASSPLHVDSPLHF.

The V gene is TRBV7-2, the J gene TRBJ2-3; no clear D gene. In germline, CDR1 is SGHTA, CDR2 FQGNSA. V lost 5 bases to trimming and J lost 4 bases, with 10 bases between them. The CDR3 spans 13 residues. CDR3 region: CASSDVTPDTQYF. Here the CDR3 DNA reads TGTGCCAGCAGCGACGTAACGCCAGATACGCAGTATTTT. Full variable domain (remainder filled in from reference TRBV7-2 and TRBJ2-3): GAGVSQSPSNKVTEKGKDVELRCDPISGHTALYWYRQSLGQGLEFLIYFQGNSAPDKSGLPSDRFSAERTGGSVSTLTIQRTQQEDSAVYLCASSDVTPDTQYFGPGTRLTVL.

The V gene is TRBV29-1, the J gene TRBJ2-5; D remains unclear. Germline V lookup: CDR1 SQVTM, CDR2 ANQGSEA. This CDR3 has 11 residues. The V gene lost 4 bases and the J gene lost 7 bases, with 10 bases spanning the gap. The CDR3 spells CSVARVGTQYF. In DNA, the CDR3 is TGCAGCGTTGCACGCGTGGGGACCCAGTACTTC.

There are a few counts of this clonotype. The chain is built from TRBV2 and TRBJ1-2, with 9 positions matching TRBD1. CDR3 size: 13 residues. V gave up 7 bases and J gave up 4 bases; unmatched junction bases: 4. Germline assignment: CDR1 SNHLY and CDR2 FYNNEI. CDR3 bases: TGTGCCAGCAACCTGGGACAGGGCTATGGCTACACCTTC. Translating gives CASNLGQGYGYTF.

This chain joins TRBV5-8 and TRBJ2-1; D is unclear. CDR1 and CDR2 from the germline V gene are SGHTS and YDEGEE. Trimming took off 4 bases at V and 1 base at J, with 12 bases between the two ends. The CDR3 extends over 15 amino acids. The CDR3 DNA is TGTGCCAGCAGCCCTCAGAGTTTTTCCTACAATGAGCAGTTCTTC. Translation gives CASSPQSFSYNEQFF.

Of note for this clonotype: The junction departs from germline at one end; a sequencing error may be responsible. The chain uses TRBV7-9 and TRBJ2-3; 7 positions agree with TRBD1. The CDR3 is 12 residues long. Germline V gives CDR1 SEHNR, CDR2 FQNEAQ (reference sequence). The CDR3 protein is CASSLLRDREHF. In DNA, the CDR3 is TGTGCCAGCAGCTTACTGCGTGACAGGGAGCATTTT.

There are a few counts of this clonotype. Here the CDR3 reads CASSLDVAGSGSDTQYF. CDR3 coding DNA: TGTGCCAGCAGCTTAGACGTAGCGGGAAGTGGTTCAGATACGCAGTATTTT. This rearrangement joins TRBV7-9 to TRBJ2-3; 8 nucleotides align to TRBD2. CDR1 SEHNR and CDR2 FQNEAQ come from the germline V gene (reference sequence). V gave up 1 base and J gave up 4 bases; unmatched junction bases: 10. CDR3 length: 17 residues.

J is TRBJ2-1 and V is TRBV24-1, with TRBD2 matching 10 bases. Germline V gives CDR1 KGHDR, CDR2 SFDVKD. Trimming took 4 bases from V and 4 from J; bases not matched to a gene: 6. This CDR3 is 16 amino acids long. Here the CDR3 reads CATSDLSGGAYNEQFF. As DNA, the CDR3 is TGTGCCACCAGTGACCTGAGCGGGGGGGCATACAATGAGCAGTTCTTC.

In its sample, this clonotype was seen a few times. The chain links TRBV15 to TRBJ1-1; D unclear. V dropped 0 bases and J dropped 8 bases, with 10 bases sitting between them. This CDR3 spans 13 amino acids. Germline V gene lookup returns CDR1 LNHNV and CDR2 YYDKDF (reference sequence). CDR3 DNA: TGTGCCACCAGCAGAGATACGGACCTAGAAGCTTTCTTT. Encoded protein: CATSRDTDLEAFF.

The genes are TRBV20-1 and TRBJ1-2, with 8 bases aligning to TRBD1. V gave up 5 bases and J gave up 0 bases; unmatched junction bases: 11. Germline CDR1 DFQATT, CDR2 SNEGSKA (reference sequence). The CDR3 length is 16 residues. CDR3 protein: CSASDRGGLANYGYTF. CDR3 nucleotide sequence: TGCAGTGCTTCCGACAGGGGAGGCCTAGCTAACTATGGCTACACCTTC.

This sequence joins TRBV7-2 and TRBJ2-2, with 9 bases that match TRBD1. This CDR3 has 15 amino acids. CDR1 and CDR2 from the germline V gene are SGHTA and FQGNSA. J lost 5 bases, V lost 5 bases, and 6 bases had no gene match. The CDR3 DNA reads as TGTGCCAGCAGCCCGGACAGGGGCCGGACCGGGGAGCTGTTTTTT. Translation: CASSPDRGRTGELFF. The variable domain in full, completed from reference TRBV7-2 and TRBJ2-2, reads GAGVSQSPSNKVTEKGKDVELRCDPISGHTALYWYRQSLGQGLEFLIYFQGNSAPDKSGLPSDRFSAERTGGSVSTLTIQRTQQEDSAVYLCASSPDRGRTGELFFGEGSRLTVL.

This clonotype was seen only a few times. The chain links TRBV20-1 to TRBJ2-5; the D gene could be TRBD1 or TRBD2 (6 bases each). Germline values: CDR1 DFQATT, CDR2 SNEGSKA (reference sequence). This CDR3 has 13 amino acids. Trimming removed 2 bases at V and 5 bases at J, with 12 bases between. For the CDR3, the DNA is TGCAGTGCTAGATGGGGGGCTAGGGAGACCCAGTACTTC. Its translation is CSARWGARETQYF.

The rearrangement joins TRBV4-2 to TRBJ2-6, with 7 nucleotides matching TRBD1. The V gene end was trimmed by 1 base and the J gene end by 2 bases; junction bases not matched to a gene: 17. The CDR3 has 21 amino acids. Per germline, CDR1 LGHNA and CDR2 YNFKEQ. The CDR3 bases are TGTGCCAGCAGCCAAGTGTCGTTCGGGACAGACTCTCCTCCTGGGGCCAACGTCCTGACTTTC. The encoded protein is CASSQVSFGTDSPPGANVLTF.

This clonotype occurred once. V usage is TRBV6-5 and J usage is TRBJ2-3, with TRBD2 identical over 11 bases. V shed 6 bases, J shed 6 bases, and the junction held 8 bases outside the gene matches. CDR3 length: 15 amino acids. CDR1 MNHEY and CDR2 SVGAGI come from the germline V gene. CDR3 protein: CASSGSGGAGDTQYF. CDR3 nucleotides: TGTGCCAGCAGCGGTAGCGGGGGGGCGGGGGATACGCAGTATTTT.

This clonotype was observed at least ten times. The CDR3 DNA is TGTGCCAGCTCACCAGCTCCGGGACAGATTATGAACACTGAAGCTTTCTTT. Translating it yields CASSPAPGQIMNTEAFF. The chain recombines TRBV18 with TRBJ1-1, with 7 bases lining up with TRBD1. Germline values: CDR1 KGHSH, CDR2 LQKENI. Germline trimming cut 2 bases from V and 0 bases from J; bases unmatched to any gene: 9. The CDR3 loop spans 17 amino acids.

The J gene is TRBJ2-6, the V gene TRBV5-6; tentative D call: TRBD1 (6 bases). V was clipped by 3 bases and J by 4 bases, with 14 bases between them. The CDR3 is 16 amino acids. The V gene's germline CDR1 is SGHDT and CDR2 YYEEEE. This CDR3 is CASSSTGLSGANVLTF. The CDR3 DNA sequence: TGTGCCAGCAGCTCGACAGGTCTCTCGGGGGCCAACGTCCTGACTTTC.

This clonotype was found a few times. DNA for the CDR3: TGCAGTGCTGCCCCGGTTAGCAATCAGCCCCAGCATTTT. This codes for CSAAPVSNQPQHF. This chain uses TRBV20-1 with TRBJ1-5; no clear D gene. This CDR3 region has 13 residues. Germline values: CDR1 DFQATT, CDR2 SNEGSKA (reference sequence). V dropped 5 bases and J dropped 0 bases, with 8 bases sitting between them.

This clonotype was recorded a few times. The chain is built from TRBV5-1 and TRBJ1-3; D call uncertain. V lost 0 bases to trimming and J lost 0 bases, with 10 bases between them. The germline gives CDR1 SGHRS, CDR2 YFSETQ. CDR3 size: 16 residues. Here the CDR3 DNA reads TGCGCCAGCAGCTTGGTACAGTTCAACTCTGGAAACACCATATATTTT. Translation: CASSLVQFNSGNTIYF.

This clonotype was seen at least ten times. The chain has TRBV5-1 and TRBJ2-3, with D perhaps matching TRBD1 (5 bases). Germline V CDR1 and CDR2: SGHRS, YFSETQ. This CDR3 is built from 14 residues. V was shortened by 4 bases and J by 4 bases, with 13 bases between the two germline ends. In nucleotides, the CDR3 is TGCGCCAGCAGCACGCATCTGGGGCCAGATACGCAGTATTTT. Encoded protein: CASSTHLGPDTQYF. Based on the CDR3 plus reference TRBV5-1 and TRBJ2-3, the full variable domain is KAGVTQTPRYLIKTRGQQVTLSCSPISGHRSVSWYQQTPGQGLQFLFEYFSETQRNKGNFPGRFSGRQFSNSRSEMNVSTLELGDSALYLCASSTHLGPDTQYFGPGTRLTVL.

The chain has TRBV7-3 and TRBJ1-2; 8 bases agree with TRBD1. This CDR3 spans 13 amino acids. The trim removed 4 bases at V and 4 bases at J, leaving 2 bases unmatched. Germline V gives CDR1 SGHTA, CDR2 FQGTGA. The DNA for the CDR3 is TGTGCCAGCAGCTGGGGACAGGCCTATGGCTACACCTTC. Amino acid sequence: CASSWGQAYGYTF. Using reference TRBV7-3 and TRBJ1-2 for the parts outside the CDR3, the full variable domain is GAGVSQTPSNKVTEKGKYVELRCDPISGHTALYWYRQSLGQGPEFLIYFQGTGAADDSGLPNDRFFAVRPEGSVSTLKIQRTERGDSAVYLCASSWGQAYGYTFGSGTRLTVV.

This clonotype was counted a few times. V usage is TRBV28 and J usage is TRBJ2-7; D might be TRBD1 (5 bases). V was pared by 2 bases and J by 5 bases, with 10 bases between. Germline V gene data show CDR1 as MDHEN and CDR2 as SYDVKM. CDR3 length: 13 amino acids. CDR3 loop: CASSLPGYHEQYV. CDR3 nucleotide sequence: TGTGCCAGCAGTTTACCAGGGTACCACGAGCAGTACGTC.

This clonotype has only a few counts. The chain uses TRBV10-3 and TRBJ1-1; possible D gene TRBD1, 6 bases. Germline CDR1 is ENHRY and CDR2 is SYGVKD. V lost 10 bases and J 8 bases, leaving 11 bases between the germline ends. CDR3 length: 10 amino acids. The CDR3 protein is CATGQGEAFF. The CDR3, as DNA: TGTGCCACCGGGCAGGGGGAAGCTTTCTTT.

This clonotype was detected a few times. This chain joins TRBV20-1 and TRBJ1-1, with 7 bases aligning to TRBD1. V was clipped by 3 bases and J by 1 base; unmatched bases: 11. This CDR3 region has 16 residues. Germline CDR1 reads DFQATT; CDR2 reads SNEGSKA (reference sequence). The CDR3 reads CSASQPGQPENTEAFF. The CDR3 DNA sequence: TGCAGTGCTAGTCAACCGGGACAGCCGGAGAACACTGAAGCTTTCTTT.

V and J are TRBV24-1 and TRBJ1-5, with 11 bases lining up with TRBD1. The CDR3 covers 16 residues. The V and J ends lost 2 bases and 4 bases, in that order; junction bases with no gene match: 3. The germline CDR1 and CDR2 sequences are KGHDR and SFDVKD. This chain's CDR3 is CATSDSGQGENQPQHF. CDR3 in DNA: TGTGCCACCAGTGATTCGGGACAGGGGGAAAATCAGCCCCAGCATTTT.

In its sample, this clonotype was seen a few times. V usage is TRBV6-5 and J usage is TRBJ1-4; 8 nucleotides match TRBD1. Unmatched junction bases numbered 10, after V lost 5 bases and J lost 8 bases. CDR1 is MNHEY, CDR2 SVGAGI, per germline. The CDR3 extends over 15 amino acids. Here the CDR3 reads CASSVATGEGEKLFF. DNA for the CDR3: TGTGCCAGCAGTGTCGCGACAGGGGAGGGAGAAAAACTGTTTTTT.